The text below deals with one T cell receptor (beta chain). As yet, its antigen is unknown. The sample originates from a study of CD8+CD57+ T cells in acquired aplastic anemia. Study information: Recorded DNA amounts for sorted CD4+ and CD8+ cells had an average of roughly 3.4 ug. Overall study findings and caveats: Found in both controls and patients were approximately 29 CD8+ CDR3 sequences.

Profiling that covered TCR beta VDJ and CDR3 relied on genomic DNA as its template. TCRdb re-derived calls from the reads in MiXCR, one entry per CDR3 protein. This sample carries some 42,000 distinct CDR3 sequences, 65% to 70% of them seen once, and the ten largest clones take roughly a quarter. Trimming cost V 1 base and J 2 bases, with 8 bases left between them. Germline V gene lookup returns CDR1 LNHDA and CDR2 SQIVND (reference sequence). CDR3 size: 15 residues. This TCR came from a human donor in good health, serving as a control. The source material was sorted CD4+, CD8+, or CD8+CD57+ T cells (not recorded which) from PBMCs. The V call is TRBV19, the J call TRBJ2-2; perhaps TRBD2 as D (5 bases). CDR3 sequence reads: CASSIGASNTGELFF. CDR3 in DNA: TGTGCCAGTAGTATAGGGGCTAGCAACACCGGGGAGCTGTTTTTT.